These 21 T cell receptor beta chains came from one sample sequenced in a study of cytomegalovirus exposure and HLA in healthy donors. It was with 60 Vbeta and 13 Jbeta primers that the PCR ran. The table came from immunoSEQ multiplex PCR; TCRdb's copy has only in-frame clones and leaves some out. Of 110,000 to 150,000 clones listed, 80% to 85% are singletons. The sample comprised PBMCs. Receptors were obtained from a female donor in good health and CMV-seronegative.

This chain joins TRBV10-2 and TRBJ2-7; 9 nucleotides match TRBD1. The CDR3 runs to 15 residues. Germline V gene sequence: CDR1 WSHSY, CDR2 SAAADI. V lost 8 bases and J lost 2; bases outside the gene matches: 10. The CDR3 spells CASQPGQGSPYEQYF. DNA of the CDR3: TGCGCCAGCCAACCGGGACAGGGATCCCCCTACGAGCAGTACTTC.

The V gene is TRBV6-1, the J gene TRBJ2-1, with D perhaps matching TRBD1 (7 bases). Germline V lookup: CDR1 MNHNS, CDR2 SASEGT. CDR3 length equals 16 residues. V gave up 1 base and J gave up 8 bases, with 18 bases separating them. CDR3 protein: CASSEVFQGGVDEQFF. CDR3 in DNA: TGTGCCAGCAGTGAAGTCTTCCAGGGGGGTGTCGATGAGCAGTTCTTC.

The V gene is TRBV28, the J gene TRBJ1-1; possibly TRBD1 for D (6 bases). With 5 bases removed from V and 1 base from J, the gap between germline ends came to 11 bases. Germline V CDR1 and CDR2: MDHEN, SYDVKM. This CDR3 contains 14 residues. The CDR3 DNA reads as TGTGCCAGCAGTCCCGCCAGGGGGAACACTGAAGCTTTCTTT. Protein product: CASSPARGNTEAFF. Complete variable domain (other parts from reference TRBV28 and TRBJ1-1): DVKVTQSSRYLVKRTGEKVFLECVQDMDHENMFWYRQDPGLGLRLIYFSYDVKMKEKGDIPEGYSVSREKKERFSLILESASTNQTSMYLCASSPARGNTEAFFGQGTRLTVV.

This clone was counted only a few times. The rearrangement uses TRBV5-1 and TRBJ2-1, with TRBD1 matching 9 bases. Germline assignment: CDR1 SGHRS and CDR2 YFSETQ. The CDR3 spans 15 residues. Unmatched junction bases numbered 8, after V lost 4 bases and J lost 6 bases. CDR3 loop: CASSIGQGPGNEQFF. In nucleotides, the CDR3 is TGCGCCAGCAGCATAGGACAGGGGCCAGGCAATGAGCAGTTCTTC.

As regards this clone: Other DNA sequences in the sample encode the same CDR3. The CDR3 here is CASSYSNRGNTEAFF. CDR3 nucleotide sequence: TGTGCCAGCAGTTACTCGAACAGGGGGAACACTGAAGCTTTCTTT. V is TRBV6-5 and J is TRBJ1-1; 7 bases line up with TRBD1. Germline-derived CDR1 and CDR2 are MNHEY and SVGAGI. This CDR3 is 15 amino acids long. V lost 0 bases, J lost 1 base, and 2 bases stayed unmatched.

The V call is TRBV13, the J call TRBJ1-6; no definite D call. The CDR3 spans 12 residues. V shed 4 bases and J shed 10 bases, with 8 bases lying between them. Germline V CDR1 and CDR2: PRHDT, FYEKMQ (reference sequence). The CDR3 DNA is TGTGCCAGCAGCTATTCGGGATCACCCCTCCACTTT. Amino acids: CASSYSGSPLHF. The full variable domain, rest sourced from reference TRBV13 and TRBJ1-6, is AAGVIQSPRHLIKEKRETATLKCYPIPRHDTVYWYQQGPGQDPQFLISFYEKMQSDKGSIPDRFSAQQFSDYHSELNMSSLELGDSALYFCASSYSGSPLHFGNGTRLTVT.

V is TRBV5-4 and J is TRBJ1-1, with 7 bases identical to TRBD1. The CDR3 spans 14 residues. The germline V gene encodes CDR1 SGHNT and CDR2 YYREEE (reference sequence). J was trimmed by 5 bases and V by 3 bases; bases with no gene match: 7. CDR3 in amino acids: CASSSTGVLTEAFF. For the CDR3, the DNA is TGTGCCAGCAGCTCTACAGGGGTCCTGACTGAAGCTTTCTTT. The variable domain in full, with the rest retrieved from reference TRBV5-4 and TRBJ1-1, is ETGVTQSPTHLIKTRGQQVTLRCSSQSGHNTVSWYQQALGQGPQFIFQYYREEENGRGNFPPRFSGLQFPNYSSELNVNALELDDSALYLCASSSTGVLTEAFFGQGTRLTVV.

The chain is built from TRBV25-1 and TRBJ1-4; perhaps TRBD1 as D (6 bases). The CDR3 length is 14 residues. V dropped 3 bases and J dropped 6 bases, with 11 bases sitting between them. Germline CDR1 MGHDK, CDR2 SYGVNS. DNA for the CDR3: TGTGCCAGCAGTGAGATACAGGGCTATGAAAAACTGTTTTTT. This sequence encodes CASSEIQGYEKLFF.

CDR3 sequence reads: CASSLYDRGGQPQHF. The CDR3 DNA is TGTGCCAGCAGTTTATATGACAGGGGAGGCCAGCCCCAGCATTTT. The chain uses TRBV28 and TRBJ1-5; 8 bases align to TRBD1. The CDR3 contains 15 residues. V lost 1 base and J lost 7; bases outside the gene matches: 6. Germline V gene lookup returns CDR1 MDHEN and CDR2 SYDVKM. Looking up the rest from reference TRBV28 and TRBJ1-5 gives the full variable domain: DVKVTQSSRYLVKRTGEKVFLECVQDMDHENMFWYRQDPGLGLRLIYFSYDVKMKEKGDIPEGYSVSREKKERFSLILESASTNQTSMYLCASSLYDRGGQPQHFGDGTRLSIL.

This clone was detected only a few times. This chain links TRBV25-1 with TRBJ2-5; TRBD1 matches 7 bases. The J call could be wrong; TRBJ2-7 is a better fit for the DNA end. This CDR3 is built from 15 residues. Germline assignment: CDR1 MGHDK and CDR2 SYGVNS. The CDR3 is CASSEARTGAYEQYF. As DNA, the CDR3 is TGTGCCAGCAGTGAAGCCAGGACAGGAGCCTACGAGCAGTACTTC.

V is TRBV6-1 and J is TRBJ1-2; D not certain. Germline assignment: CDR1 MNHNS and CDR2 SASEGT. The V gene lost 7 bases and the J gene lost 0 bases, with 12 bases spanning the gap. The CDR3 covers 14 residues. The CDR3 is CASMSGPANYGYTF. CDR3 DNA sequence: TGTGCCAGCATGAGCGGCCCCGCTAACTATGGCTACACCTTC.

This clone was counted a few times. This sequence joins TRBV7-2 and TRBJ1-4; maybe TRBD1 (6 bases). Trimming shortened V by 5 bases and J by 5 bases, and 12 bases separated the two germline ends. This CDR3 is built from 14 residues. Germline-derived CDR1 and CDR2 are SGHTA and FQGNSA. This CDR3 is CASSPTGRNEKLFF. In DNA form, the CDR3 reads TGTGCCAGCAGCCCGACAGGACGGAATGAAAAACTGTTTTTT.

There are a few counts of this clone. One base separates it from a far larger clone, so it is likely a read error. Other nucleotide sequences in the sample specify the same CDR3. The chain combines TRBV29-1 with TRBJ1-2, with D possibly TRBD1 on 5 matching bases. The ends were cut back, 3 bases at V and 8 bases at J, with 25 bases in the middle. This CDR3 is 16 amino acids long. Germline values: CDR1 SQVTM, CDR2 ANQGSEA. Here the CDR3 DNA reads TGCAGCGTTGACGGAGAGTGGGCCGGACAAGGAAGAGGCTACACCTTC. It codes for CSVDGEWAGQGRGYTF.

The CDR3 protein is CASSLFAGLSQGRVRREQFF. The CDR3 bases are TGTGCCAGCAGCTTGTTTGCAGGGCTCTCCCAGGGGAGGGTGCGTCGGGAGCAGTTCTTC. The rearrangement uses TRBV5-4 and TRBJ2-1, with a weak D call TRBD2 (7 bases). The CDR3 is 20 amino acids. CDR1 and CDR2 from the germline V gene are SGHNT and YYREEE (reference sequence). V lost 1 base and J 10 bases, leaving 33 bases between the germline ends. The full variable domain, in which reference TRBV5-4 and TRBJ2-1 provide the parts outside the CDR3, is ETGVTQSPTHLIKTRGQQVTLRCSSQSGHNTVSWYQQALGQGPQFIFQYYREEENGRGNFPPRFSGLQFPNYSSELNVNALELDDSALYLCASSLFAGLSQGRVRREQFFGPGTRLTVL.

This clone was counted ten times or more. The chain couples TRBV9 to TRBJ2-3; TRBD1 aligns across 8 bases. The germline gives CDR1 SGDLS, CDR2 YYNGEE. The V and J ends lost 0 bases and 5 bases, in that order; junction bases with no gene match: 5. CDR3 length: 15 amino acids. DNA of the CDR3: TGTGCCAGCAGCGTAGACCAGGGGGCAGGAGATACGCAGTATTTT. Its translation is CASSVDQGAGDTQYF.

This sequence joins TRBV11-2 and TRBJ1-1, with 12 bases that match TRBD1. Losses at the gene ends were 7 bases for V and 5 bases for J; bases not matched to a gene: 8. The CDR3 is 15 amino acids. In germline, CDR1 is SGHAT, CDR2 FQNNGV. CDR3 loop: CASTYGTGGWTEAFF. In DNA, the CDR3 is TGTGCCAGCACCTACGGGACAGGGGGCTGGACTGAAGCTTTCTTT. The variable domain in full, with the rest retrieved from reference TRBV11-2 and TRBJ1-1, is EAGVAQSPRYKIIEKRQSVAFWCNPISGHATLYWYQQILGQGPKLLIQFQNNGVVDDSQLPKDRFSAERLKGVDSTLKIQPAKLEDSAVYLCASTYGTGGWTEAFFGQGTRLTVV.

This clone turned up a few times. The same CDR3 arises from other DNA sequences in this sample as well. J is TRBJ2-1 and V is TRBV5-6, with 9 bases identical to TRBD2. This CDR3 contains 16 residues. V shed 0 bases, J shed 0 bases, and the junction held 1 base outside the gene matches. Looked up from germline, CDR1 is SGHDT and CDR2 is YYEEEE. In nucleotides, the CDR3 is TGTGCCAGCAGCTTGGGTAGCGGGAGCTCCTACAATGAGCAGTTCTTC. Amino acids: CASSLGSGSSYNEQFF. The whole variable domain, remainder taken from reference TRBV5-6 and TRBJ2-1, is DAGVTQSPTHLIKTRGQQVTLRCSPKSGHDTVSWYQQALGQGPQFIFQYYEEEERQRGNFPDRFSGHQFPNYSSELNVNALLLGDSALYLCASSLGSGSSYNEQFFGPGTRLTVL.

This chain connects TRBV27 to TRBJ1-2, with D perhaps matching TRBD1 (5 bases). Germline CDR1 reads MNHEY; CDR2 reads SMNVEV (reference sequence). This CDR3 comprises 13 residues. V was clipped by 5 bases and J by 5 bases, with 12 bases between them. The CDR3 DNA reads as TGTGCCAGCAGTCCCTTCGGGACTTATGGCTACACCTTC. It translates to CASSPFGTYGYTF.

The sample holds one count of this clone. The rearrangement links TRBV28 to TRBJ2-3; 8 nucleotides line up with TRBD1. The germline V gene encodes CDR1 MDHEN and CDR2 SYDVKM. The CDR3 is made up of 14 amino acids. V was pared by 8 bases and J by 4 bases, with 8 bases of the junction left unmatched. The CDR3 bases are TGTGCCAGCCTGACAGGGGAATTCCCAGATACGCAGTATTTT. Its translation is CASLTGEFPDTQYF.

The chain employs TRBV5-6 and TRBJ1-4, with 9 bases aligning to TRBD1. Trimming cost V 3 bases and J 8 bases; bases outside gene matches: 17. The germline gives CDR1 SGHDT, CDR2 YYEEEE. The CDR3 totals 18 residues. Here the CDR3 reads CASSSQTGGALMREKLFF. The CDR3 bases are TGTGCCAGCAGCTCACAGACAGGGGGGGCGCTAATGCGGGAAAAACTGTTTTTT.

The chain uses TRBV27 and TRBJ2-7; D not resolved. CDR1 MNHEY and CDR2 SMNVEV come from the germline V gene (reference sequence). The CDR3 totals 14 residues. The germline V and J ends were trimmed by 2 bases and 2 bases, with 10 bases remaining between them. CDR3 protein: CASSLGAAPYEQYF. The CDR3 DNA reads TGTGCCAGCAGTTTAGGCGCGGCCCCCTACGAGCAGTACTTC.